This record covers a single TCR beta chain. Authors' methods: Amplification with reference gene primers provided the estimates of nucleated cell counts. Sequencing used immunoSEQ multiplex PCR; TCRdb keeps in-frame clones, though not all of them. That table furnishes V, J and clone size, whereas the DNA furnished D and trimming. This repertoire shows 50,000 to 60,000 clones, about nine tenths found once; its top ten account for roughly 6.2%. This specimen comes from a study of blood T cell repertoires in COVID-19. Study summary: The origin of the acute and convalescent COVID-19 samples was the United States, Italy and Spain. Sample material is recorded as cDNA or gDNA derived from T cells, B-cell-depleted T cells, or PBMCs.

V was clipped by 1 base and J by 4 bases; unmatched bases: 5. The CDR3 length is 17 residues. Looked up from germline, CDR1 is SGHAT and CDR2 is FQNNGV. The receptor was isolated from a man aged 40-49 years with acute or convalescent COVID-19. Sequenced: peripheral blood. The chain links TRBV11-2 to TRBJ2-2; 11 bases align to TRBD2. CDR3 nucleotides: TGTGCCAGCAGCTTAGGGCTAGCGGGAGGAGTCACCGGGGAGCTGTTTTTT. The encoded protein is CASSLGLAGGVTGELFF.